Presented here are 15 T cell receptor beta chains from one specimen sequenced in a study of OX40 agonist ivuxolimab in advanced cancers. TCRdb's copy holds only in-frame clones and misses some; the assay was immunoSEQ multiplex PCR. The sample has tens of thousands of clones, 80% seen once. The input for sequencing was CD4+ or CD8+ T cells sorted from blood, taken in a trial of the OX40 agonist ivuxolimab. Receptors originate from an adult with an advanced solid tumor such as melanoma, head and neck, liver or kidney cancer.

This chain joins TRBV2 and TRBJ2-1, with D possibly matching TRBD2 (6 bases). This CDR3 has 20 residues. CDR1 is SNHLY, CDR2 FYNNEI, per germline. Trimming pared 10 bases from V and 0 bases from J, leaving 31 bases between. CDR3 amino acids: CATSTGTSGVDSSSYNEQFF. The CDR3 DNA sequence: TGTGCCACCTCAACCGGGACCTCGGGGGTGGACTCTAGCTCCTACAATGAGCAGTTCTTC. The entire variable domain, with the rest obtained from reference TRBV2 and TRBJ2-1, is as follows: EPEVTQTPSHQVTQMGQEVILRCVPISNHLYFYWYRQILGQKVEFLVSFYNNEISEKSEIFDDQFSVERPDGSNFTLKIRSTKLEDSAMYFCATSTGTSGVDSSSYNEQFFGPGTRLTVL.

This chain joins TRBV6-5 and TRBJ1-2; D not certain. The CDR3 is made up of 11 amino acids. Germline V gene data show CDR1 as MNHEY and CDR2 as SVGAGI. V lost 4 bases to trimming and J lost 5 bases, with 5 bases between them. CDR3 sequence: CASSSPYGYTF. In DNA form, the CDR3 reads TGTGCCAGCAGTTCACCTTATGGCTACACCTTC.

The chain couples TRBV7-9 to TRBJ2-3; perhaps TRBD2 as D (5 bases). The CDR3 has 15 residues. The V gene lost 5 bases and the J gene lost 2 bases, with 14 bases spanning the gap. Germline CDR1 SEHNR, CDR2 FQNEAQ (reference sequence). CDR3 nucleotide sequence: TGTGCCAGCAGCCCCCAGAGCGGATCCACAGATACGCAGTATTTT. Residues: CASSPQSGSTDTQYF.

The rearrangement joins TRBV9 to TRBJ2-5, with no clear D. Germline V gives CDR1 SGDLS, CDR2 YYNGEE. This CDR3 has 13 residues. The V end lost 0 bases, the J end lost 2 bases, and 5 bases lay between the germline ends. The CDR3 spells CASSVGQQETQYF. CDR3 bases: TGTGCCAGCAGCGTAGGGCAACAAGAGACCCAGTACTTC.

Here the CDR3 DNA reads TGCGCCAGCAGCTTGGGTAGCGGGGCATACAATGAGCAGTTCTTC. Its protein product is CASSLGSGAYNEQFF. V gene TRBV5-1 combines with J gene TRBJ2-1; 8 bases are a match to TRBD2. Germline CDR1 is SGHRS and CDR2 is YFSETQ. The CDR3 spans 15 residues. V trimming: 0 bases; J trimming: 4 bases; junction bases outside the gene matches: 3.

The rearrangement links TRBV5-6 to TRBJ1-2, with 8 bases aligning to TRBD1. The germline V gene encodes CDR1 SGHDT and CDR2 YYEEEE. With V trimmed by 0 bases and J by 5 bases, 6 bases remained unmatched. This CDR3 contains 15 residues. In DNA form, the CDR3 reads TGTGCCAGCAGCTTGGCCTCGACAGGGGTGTATGGCTACACCTTC. It yields the protein CASSLASTGVYGYTF.

In this sample, this clone turned up a few times. The V call is TRBV7-9, the J call TRBJ2-3; no definite D call. The V gene's germline CDR1 is SEHNR and CDR2 FQNEAQ (reference sequence). V was trimmed by 5 bases and J by 0 bases, leaving 12 bases between them. This CDR3 region has 15 residues. DNA of the CDR3: TGTGCCAGCAGCGCGGCCCTGTACAGCACAGATACGCAGTATTTT. Its translation: CASSAALYSTDTQYF. The whole variable domain, filled in from reference TRBV7-9 and TRBJ2-3, reads DTGVSQNPRHKITKRGQNVTFRCDPISEHNRLYWYRQTLGQGPEFLTYFQNEAQLEKSRLLSDRFSAERPKGSFSTLEIQRTEQGDSAMYLCASSAALYSTDTQYFGPGTRLTVL.

This chain connects TRBV5-1 to TRBJ2-2; D is unclear. CDR3 length: 13 amino acids. Per germline, CDR1 SGHRS and CDR2 YFSETQ. V was trimmed by 3 bases and J by 6 bases, leaving 9 bases between them. CDR3: CASSWDAAGELFF. For the CDR3, the DNA is TGCGCCAGCAGCTGGGATGCGGCCGGGGAGCTGTTTTTT.

The chain combines TRBV16 with TRBJ1-4, with unresolved D. The ends were cut back, 3 bases at V and 7 bases at J, with 9 bases in the middle. The germline V gene encodes CDR1 KGHSY and CDR2 FQNENV. The CDR3 totals 13 residues. In DNA, the CDR3 is TGTGCCAGCAGCCACCAGGCCACTGAAAAACTGTTTTTT. It specifies CASSHQATEKLFF.

The genes are TRBV5-1 and TRBJ1-2, with a weak D call TRBD1 (5 bases). There are 14 residues in the CDR3. The germline CDR1 and CDR2 sequences are SGHRS and YFSETQ. Deletions cut 0 bases from V and 5 bases from J, with 11 bases between. The CDR3 loop is CASSLGQTFYGYTF. The CDR3 region has the DNA TGCGCCAGCAGCTTGGGACAGACCTTTTATGGCTACACCTTC.

The rearrangement links TRBV2 to TRBJ2-3; D possibly corresponds to TRBD1 (6 bases). Trimming stripped 8 bases from V and 5 bases from J, with 8 bases between. This CDR3 is 11 amino acids long. Germline CDR1 SNHLY, CDR2 FYNNEI. CDR3 DNA sequence: TGTGCCAGCGGGGGCGGAGATACGCAGTATTTT. It translates to CASGGGDTQYF.

The rearrangement links TRBV6-1 to TRBJ2-7, with TRBD2 identical over 12 bases. The CDR3 contains 19 residues. CDR1 MNHNS and CDR2 SASEGT come from the germline V gene. V was pared by 0 bases and J by 4 bases, with 13 bases of the junction left unmatched. The CDR3 region is CASSEARRLAGASAYEQYF. The CDR3 nucleotides read TGTGCCAGCAGTGAAGCGCGGCGACTAGCGGGAGCCTCAGCGTACGAGCAGTACTTC.

This chain links TRBV5-6 with TRBJ2-7; no definite D call. The length of the CDR3 is 13 residues. The V and J ends lost 1 base and 6 bases respectively, with 11 bases between them. CDR1 and CDR2 from the germline V gene are SGHDT and YYEEEE. CDR3 amino acids: CASSLRTTAEQYF. Written as DNA, the CDR3 is TGTGCCAGCAGCTTGAGAACTACCGCCGAGCAGTACTTC.

The chain combines TRBV5-3 with TRBJ2-5, with 7 positions matching TRBD1. The J call may be in error: the DNA end matches TRBJ2-7 better. TRBV5-3 is an open reading frame whose function is uncertain. The length of the CDR3 is 14 residues. CDR3 amino acids: CARSAGTVAYEQYF. CDR3 coding DNA: TGTGCCAGAAGTGCCGGGACAGTTGCCTACGAGCAGTACTTC.

The V and J genes are TRBV21-1 and TRBJ1-6; TRBD1, the table's D call, was not compared with the DNA. TRBV21-1 is noted as a pseudogene. The length of the CDR3 is 14 residues. CDR3 amino acids: CASSTGTGGSPLHF. CDR3 DNA: TGTGCCAGCAGCACGGGGACAGGGGGTTCACCCCTCCACTTT.